This TCR beta chain appears in the sequencing data of a study of T cell repertoires in cytomegalovirus infection. Overall study: CMV infection and matching HLA type were both indicated by public TCR beta signatures.

The CDR3 covers 12 residues. From germline, CDR1 is SQVTM and CDR2 ANQGSEA. Between the trimmed V and J ends, which lost 2 bases and 5 bases, there was a span of 10 bases. MiXCR was run by TCRdb on the reads, yielding one entry per CDR3 protein. The table shows hundreds of thousands of distinct CDR3 sequences, with around 6.2% occurring only once. To note about this clonotype: Its antigen remains unknown.

Study results and limitations: Ex vivo responses were dominated by HLA-C-restricted CMV-specific TCR beta clonotypes. Cumulative public TCR beta family frequency identified CMV carriers with the relevant HLA.

The V call is TRBV29-1, the J call TRBJ2-7; D is uncertain. The receptor comes from a human donor in good health (CMV status not recorded). Some clones in this sample may be carry-over from other donors' samples. The sample taken for sequencing was PBMCs. The chain's CDR3 is CSVELDLHEQYF. CDR3 nucleotide sequence: TGCAGCGTTGAATTGGATCTCCACGAGCAGTACTTC.